What follows is one T cell receptor (beta chain) and its context. Its antigen remains unknown. These data come from a study of cytomegalovirus exposure and HLA in healthy donors. Findings and caveats of the study: Per published accounts, TCR beta sequences correctly predicted the HLA-A and HLA-B alleles of most subjects. Cytomegalovirus-associated status was assigned to 164 TCR beta chains.

60 Vbeta and 13 Jbeta primers were used in PCR. As processed by the authors: Later analysis identified some 80 million unique TCR beta chains, roughly 11 million shared. Repertoires were generated with immunoSEQ multiplex PCR, while TCRdb's copy carries only in-frame clones and drops some. That table gives V, J and clone size, and the DNA gave D and trimming. The profile covers some 100,000 clones, with less than 80% appearing a single time and 7.7% taken by the ten largest. CDR3 length: 15 amino acids. The V gene's germline CDR1 is LGHNA and CDR2 YNFKEQ. Unmatched junction bases numbered 8, after V lost 3 bases and J lost 7 bases.

Sequenced sample: PBMCs. The gene calls are TRBV4-2 and TRBJ2-3; 9 bases line up with TRBD1. The receptor's source is a woman between 50 and 59 years old in good health and CMV-seropositive. The CDR3 coding sequence is TGTGCCAGCAGCCAGGACCCGGGACAGGGAAATACGCAGTATTTT. Translation gives CASSQDPGQGNTQYF.